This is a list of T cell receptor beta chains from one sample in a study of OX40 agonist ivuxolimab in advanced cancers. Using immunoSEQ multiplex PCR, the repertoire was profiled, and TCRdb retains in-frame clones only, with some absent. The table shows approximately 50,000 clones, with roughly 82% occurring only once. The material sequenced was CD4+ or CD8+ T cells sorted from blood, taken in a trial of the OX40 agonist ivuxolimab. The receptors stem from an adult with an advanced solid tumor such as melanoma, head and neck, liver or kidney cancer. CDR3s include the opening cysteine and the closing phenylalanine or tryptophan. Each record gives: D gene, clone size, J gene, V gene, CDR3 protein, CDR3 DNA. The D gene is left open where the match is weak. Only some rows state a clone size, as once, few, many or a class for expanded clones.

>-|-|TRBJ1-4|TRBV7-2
CASRTGGSPNEKLFF
TGTGCCAGCAGGACTGGAGGATCTCCTAATGAAAAACTGTTTTTT
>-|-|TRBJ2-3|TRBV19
CASSTSDSSTQYF
TGTGCCAGTAGTACCTCGGACTCCAGCACGCAGTATTTT
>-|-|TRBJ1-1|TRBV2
CASSRTKSITGTEAFF
TGTGCCAGCAGTCGCACTAAATCCATAACGGGCACTGAAGCTTTCTTT
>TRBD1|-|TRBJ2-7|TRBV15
CATSSGSGQSDEQYF
TGTGCCACCAGCAGCGGATCGGGACAGTCGGACGAGCAGTACTTC
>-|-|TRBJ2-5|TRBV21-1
CASSKVEPGLARVWVETQYF
TGTGCCAGCAGCAAAGTCGAACCGGGACTAGCGAGGGTTTGGGTGGAGACCCAGTACTTC
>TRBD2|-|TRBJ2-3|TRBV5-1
CASSARGLATDTQYF
TGCGCCAGCAGCGCGAGGGGACTAGCTACAGATACGCAGTATTTT
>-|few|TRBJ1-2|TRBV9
CASSVVDGANYGYTF
TGTGCCAGCAGCGTAGTAGACGGAGCTAACTATGGCTACACCTTC
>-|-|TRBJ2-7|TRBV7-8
CASSLLAGRYEQYF
TGTGCCAGCAGCTTATTAGCAGGGAGGTACGAGCAGTACTTC
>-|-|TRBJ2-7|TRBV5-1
CASSASPSYEQYF
TGCGCCAGCAGCGCCTCGCCCTCCTACGAGCAGTACTTC
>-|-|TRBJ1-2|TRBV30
CAWSTLEGVVGYTF
TGTGCCTGGAGTACCCTTGAGGGGGTAGTAGGCTACACCTTC
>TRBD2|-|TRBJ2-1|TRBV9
CASSVTVLTSGGYNEQFF
TGTGCCAGCAGCGTGACAGTCCTGACTAGCGGGGGGTACAATGAGCAGTTCTTC
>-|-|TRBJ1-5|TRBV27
CASSCHQPQHF
TGTGCCAGCAGTTGCCATCAGCCCCAGCATTTT
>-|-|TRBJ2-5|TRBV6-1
CASTNYLEETQYF
TGTGCCAGCACAAATTATTTGGAGGAGACCCAGTACTTC
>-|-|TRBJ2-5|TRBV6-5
CASIRARGETQYF
TGTGCCAGCATACGGGCCCGTGGGGAGACCCAGTACTTC
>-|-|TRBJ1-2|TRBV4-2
CASSLFTGYTF
TGTGCCAGCAGCTTGTTCACTGGCTACACCTTC
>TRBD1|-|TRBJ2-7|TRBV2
CASSGPTWTGPASYEQYF
TGTGCCAGCAGTGGCCCGACGTGGACAGGTCCAGCCTCCTACGAGCAGTACTTC
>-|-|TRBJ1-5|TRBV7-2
CASSFDRDQPQHF
TGTGCCAGCAGCTTCGATCGCGATCAGCCCCAGCATTTT
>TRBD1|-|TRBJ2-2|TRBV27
CASSVTGGASTGELFF
TGTGCCAGCAGTGTGACAGGGGGCGCAAGCACCGGGGAGCTGTTTTTT
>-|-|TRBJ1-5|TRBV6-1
CASSEASWEQPQHF
TGTGCCAGCAGTGAAGCGTCATGGGAGCAGCCCCAGCATTTT
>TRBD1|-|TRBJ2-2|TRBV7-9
CASSGQGTGELFF
TGTGCCAGCAGCGGACAGGGGACCGGGGAGCTGTTTTTT
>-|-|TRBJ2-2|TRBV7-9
CASIPGLSRNTGELFF
TGTGCCAGCATCCCCGGTCTAAGCAGGAACACCGGGGAGCTGTTTTTT
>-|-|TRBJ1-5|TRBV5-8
CASSLSRGQANQPQHF
TGTGCCAGCAGCTTGTCCAGGGGTCAGGCAAATCAGCCCCAGCATTTT
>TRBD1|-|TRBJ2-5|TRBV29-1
CSVIRTGQETQYF
TGCAGCGTGATTCGGACAGGGCAAGAGACCCAGTACTTC
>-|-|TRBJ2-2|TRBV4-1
CASSRPTADTGELFF
TGCGCCAGCAGTCGACCAACAGCCGACACCGGGGAGCTGTTTTTT
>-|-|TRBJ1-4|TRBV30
CAWSSDEKLFF
TGTGCCTGGTCGTCTGATGAAAAACTGTTTTTT
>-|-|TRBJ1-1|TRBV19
CASSIVGHHERGTEAFF
TGTGCCAGTAGTATAGTAGGGCACCACGAGCGCGGCACTGAAGCTTTCTTT
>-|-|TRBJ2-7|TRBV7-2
CASSLTMDSSYGQYF
TGTGCCAGCAGCTTGACGATGGACTCCTCCTACGGGCAGTACTTC
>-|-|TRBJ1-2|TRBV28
CASSSPGGYGYTF
TGTGCCAGCAGTTCCCCCGGGGGGTATGGCTACACCTTC
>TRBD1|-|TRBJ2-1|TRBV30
CATKQGRGQPPTLGEQFF
TGTGCGACAAAACAGGGCAGGGGGCAACCGCCCACCTTAGGTGAGCAGTTCTTC
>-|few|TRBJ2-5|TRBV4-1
CASSVKIGEQETQYF
TGCGCCAGCAGCGTAAAAATCGGGGAGCAAGAGACCCAGTACTTC
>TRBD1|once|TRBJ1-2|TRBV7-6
CASSLEQGAGGYTF
TGTGCCAGCAGCTTAGAGCAGGGGGCCGGCGGCTACACCTTC
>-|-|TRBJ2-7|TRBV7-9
CASSFDSKGAYEQYF
TGTGCCAGCAGCTTTGACTCCAAGGGCGCCTACGAGCAGTACTTC
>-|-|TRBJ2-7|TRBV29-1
CSVVIRGRGRGSYEQYF
TGCAGCGTTGTAATCCGGGGTCGGGGCCGGGGTTCCTACGAGCAGTACTTC
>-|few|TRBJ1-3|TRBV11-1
CASSLGRSGNTIYF
TGTGCCAGCAGCTTAGGAAGATCTGGAAACACCATATATTTT
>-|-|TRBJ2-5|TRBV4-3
CASSQTWTVQETQYF
TGCGCCAGCAGTCAGACATGGACAGTTCAAGAGACCCAGTACTTC
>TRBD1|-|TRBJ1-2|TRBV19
CASSIPDRVIIPHYGYTF
TGTGCCAGTAGTATACCGGACAGGGTCATCATCCCTCACTATGGCTACACCTTC
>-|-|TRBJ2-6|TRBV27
CASSLTGANVLTF
TGTGCCAGCAGTTTAACTGGGGCCAACGTCCTGACTTTC
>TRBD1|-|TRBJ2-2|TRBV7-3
CASSLGQGDTGELFF
TGTGCCAGCAGCCTCGGACAGGGAGACACCGGGGAGCTGTTTTTT
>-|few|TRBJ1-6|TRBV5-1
CASTLTEHSPLHF
TGCGCCAGCACGCTGACAGAACATTCACCCCTCCACTTT
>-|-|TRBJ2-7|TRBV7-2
CASSSYPYYEQYF
TGTGCCAGCAGCTCCTACCCTTATTACGAGCAGTACTTC
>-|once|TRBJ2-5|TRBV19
CASSIGGVETQYF
TGTGCCAGTAGTATAGGAGGGGTAGAGACCCAGTACTTC